The T cell receptor beta chain under discussion was sequenced for a study of T cell changes during pregnancy in multiple sclerosis. Measured with immunoSEQ multiplex PCR; TCRdb has only the in-frame clones, and not every one. The sample includes 80,000 or so clones, 94% of them seen just once. Germline values: CDR1 SNHLY, CDR2 FYNNEI. V was clipped by 8 bases and J by 4 bases; unmatched bases: 2. This CDR3 is built from 15 residues. This clone was seen only a few times. The chain is built from TRBV2 and TRBJ2-2; 15 bases are shared with TRBD2. The sequence was obtained from a female donor in good health, enrolled as a control in a pregnancy study. This sample comprised peripheral blood, obtained in the second trimester of pregnancy. CDR3 coding DNA: TGTGCCAGCCGGACTAGCGGGAGGGCCACCGGGGAGCTGTTTTTT. It encodes CASRTSGRATGELFF.